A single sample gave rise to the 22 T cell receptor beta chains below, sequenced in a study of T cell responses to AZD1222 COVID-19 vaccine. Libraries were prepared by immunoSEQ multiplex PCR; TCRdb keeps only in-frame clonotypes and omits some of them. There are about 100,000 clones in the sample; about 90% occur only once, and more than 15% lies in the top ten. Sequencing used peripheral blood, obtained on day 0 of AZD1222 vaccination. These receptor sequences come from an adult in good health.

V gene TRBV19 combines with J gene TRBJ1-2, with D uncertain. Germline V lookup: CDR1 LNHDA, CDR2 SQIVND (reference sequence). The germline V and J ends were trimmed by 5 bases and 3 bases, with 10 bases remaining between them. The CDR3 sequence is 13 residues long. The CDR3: CASSLSPYYGYTF. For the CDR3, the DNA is TGTGCCAGTAGTCTATCCCCATACTATGGCTACACCTTC.

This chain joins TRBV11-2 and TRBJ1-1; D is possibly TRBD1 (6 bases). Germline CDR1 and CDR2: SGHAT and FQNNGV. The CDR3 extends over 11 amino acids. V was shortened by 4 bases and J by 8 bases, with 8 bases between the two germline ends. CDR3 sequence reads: CASSWGTEAFF. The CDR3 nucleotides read TGTGCCAGCAGCTGGGGGACAGAAGCTTTCTTT. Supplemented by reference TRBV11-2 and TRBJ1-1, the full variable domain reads EAGVAQSPRYKIIEKRQSVAFWCNPISGHATLYWYQQILGQGPKLLIQFQNNGVVDDSQLPKDRFSAERLKGVDSTLKIQPAKLEDSAVYLCASSWGTEAFFGQGTRLTVV.

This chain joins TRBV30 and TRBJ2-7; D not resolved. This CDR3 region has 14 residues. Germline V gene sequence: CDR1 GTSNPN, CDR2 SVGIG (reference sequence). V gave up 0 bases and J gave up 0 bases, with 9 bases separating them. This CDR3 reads CAWSVYRNSYEQYF. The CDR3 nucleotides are TGTGCCTGGAGTGTATATAGAAACTCCTACGAGCAGTACTTC.

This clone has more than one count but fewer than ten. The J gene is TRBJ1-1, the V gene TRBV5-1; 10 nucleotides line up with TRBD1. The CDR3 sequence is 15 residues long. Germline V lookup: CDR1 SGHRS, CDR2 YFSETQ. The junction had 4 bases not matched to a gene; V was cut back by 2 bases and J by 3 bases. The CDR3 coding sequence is TGCGCCAGCAGCTTATGGGACAGGGGTGACACTGAAGCTTTCTTT. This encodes CASSLWDRGDTEAFF.

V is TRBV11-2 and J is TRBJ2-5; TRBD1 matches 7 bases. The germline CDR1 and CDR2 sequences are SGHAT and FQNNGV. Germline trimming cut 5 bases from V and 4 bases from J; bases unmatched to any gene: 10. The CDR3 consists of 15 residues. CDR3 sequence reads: CASSETVTGAETQYF. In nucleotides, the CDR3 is TGTGCCAGCAGCGAAACCGTAACAGGGGCAGAGACCCAGTACTTC.

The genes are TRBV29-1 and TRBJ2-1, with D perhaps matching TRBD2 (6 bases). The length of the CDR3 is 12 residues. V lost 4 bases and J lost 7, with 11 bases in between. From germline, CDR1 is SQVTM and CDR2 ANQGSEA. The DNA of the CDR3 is TGCAGCGTTGCGGGAGCTTGGAATGAGCAGTTCTTC. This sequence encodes CSVAGAWNEQFF.

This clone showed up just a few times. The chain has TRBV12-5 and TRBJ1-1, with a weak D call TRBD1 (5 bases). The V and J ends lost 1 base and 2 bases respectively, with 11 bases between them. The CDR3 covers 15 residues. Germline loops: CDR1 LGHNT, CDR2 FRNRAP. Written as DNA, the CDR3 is TGTGCTAGTGGTTTGGCGCAGGGTAGAAACACTGAAGCTTTCTTT. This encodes CASGLAQGRNTEAFF. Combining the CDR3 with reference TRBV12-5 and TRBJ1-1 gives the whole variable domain DARVTQTPRHKVTEMGQEVTMRCQPILGHNTVFWYRQTMMQGLELLAYFRNRAPLDDSGMPKDRFSAEMPDATLATLKIQPSEPRDSAVYFCASGLAQGRNTEAFFGQGTRLTVV.

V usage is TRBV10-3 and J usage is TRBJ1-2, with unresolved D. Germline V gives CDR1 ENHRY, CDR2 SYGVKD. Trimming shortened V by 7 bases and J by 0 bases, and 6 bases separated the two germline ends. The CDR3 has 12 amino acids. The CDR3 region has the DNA TGTGCCATCAAGACAACTAACTATGGCTACACCTTC. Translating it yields CAIKTTNYGYTF.

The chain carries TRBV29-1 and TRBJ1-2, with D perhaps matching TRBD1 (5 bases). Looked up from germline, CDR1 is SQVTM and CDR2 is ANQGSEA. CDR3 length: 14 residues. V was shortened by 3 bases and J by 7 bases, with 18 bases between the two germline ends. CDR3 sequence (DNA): TGCAGCGTTGAGGGGGGAGCCCGTTGGGGTGGCTACACCTTC. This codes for CSVEGGARWGGYTF.

The CDR3 nucleotides read TGTGCCAGCAGTCATTCCCGGACTAGCGGATCCTACGAGCAGTACTTC. Translated: CASSHSRTSGSYEQYF. The chain is built from TRBV6-6 and TRBJ2-7, with 10 bases fitting TRBD2. V lost 5 bases, J lost 1 base, and 8 bases stayed unmatched. CDR3 length equals 16 residues. Per the germline V gene, CDR1 is MNHNY and CDR2 is SVGAGI (reference sequence).

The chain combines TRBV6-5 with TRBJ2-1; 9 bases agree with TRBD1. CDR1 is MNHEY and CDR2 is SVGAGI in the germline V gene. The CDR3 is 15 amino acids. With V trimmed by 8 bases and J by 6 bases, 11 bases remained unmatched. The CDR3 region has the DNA TGTGCCAGCTCGGCCTTACAGGGGGCTTTCAATGAGCAGTTCTTC. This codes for CASSALQGAFNEQFF.

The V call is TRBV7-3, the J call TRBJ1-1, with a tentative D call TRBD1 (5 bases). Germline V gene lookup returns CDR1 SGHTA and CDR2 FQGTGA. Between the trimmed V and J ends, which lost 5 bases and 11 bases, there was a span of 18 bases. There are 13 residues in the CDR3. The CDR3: CASSQGDGPLAFF. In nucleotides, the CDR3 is TGTGCCAGCAGCCAAGGGGATGGCCCATTGGCTTTCTTT.

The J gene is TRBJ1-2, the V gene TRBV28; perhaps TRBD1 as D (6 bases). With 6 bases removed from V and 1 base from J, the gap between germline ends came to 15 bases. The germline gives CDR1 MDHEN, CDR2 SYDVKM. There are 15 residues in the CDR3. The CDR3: CASRPGVRYNYGYTF. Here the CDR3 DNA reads TGTGCCAGCAGGCCAGGGGTGAGATATAACTATGGCTACACCTTC.

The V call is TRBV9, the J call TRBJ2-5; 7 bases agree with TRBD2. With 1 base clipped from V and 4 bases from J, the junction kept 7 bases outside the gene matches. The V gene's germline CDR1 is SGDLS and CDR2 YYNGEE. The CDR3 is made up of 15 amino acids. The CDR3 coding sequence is TGTGCCAGCAGCGTATTTGGGAGGGCCTTAGAGACCCAGTACTTC. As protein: CASSVFGRALETQYF.

The CDR3 loop is CASSHTSGGAEAFF. The CDR3 DNA is TGTGCCAGCAGCCATACATCAGGGGGTGCTGAAGCTTTCTTT. The chain joins TRBV3-1 (or the pseudogene TRBV3-2) to TRBJ1-1; the match to TRBD1 covers 7 bases. Losses at the gene ends were 3 bases for V and 6 bases for J; bases not matched to a gene: 7. The CDR3 length is 14 residues. Per the germline V gene, CDR1 is LGHDT and CDR2 is YNNKEL (reference sequence).

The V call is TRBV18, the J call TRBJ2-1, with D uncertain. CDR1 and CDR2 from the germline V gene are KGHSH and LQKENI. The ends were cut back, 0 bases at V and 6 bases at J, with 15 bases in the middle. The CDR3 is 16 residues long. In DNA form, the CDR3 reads TGTGCCAGCTCACCACCAGGGCTTGGTGAGTTCAATGAGCAGTTCTTC. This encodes CASSPPGLGEFNEQFF.

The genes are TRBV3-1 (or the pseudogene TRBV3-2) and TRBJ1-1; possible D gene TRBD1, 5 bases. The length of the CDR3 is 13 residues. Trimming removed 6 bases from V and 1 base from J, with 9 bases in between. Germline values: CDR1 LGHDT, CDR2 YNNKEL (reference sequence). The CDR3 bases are TGTGCCAGCAGTGACAGAGCGAACACTGAAGCTTTCTTT. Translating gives CASSDRANTEAFF.

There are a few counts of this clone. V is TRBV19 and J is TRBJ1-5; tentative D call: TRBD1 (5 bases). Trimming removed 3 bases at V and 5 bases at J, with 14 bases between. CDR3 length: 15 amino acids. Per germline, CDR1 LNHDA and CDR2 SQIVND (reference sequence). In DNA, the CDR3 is TGTGCCAGTAGTATGGGGGGGTCGAGGGATCAGCCCCAGCATTTT. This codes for CASSMGGSRDQPQHF.

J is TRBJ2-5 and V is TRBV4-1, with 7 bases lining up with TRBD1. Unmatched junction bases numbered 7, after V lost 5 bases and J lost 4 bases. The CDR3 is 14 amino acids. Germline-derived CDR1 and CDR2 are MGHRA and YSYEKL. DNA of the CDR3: TGCGCCAGCAGCTATGACAGGGCTCCAGAGACCCAGTACTTC. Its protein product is CASSYDRAPETQYF.

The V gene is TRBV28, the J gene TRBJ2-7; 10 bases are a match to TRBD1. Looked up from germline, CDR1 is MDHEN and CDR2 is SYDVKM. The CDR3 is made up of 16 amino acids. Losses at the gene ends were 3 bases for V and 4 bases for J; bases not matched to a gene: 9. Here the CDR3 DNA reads TGTGCCAGCAGTTTTGGTTGGGACAGGGGTTTTTACGAGCAGTACTTC. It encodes CASSFGWDRGFYEQYF.

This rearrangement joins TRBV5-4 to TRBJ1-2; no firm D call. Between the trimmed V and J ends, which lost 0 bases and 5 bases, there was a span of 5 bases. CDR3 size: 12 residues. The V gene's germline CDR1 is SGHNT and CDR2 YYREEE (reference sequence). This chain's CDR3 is CASSLDRYGYTF. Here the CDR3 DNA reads TGTGCCAGCAGCTTGGACCGATATGGCTACACCTTC.

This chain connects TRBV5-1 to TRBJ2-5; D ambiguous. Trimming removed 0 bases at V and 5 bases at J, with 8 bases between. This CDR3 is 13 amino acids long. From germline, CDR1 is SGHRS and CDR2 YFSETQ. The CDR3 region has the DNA TGCGCCAGCAGCTTGGCCGGTCACGAGACCCAGTACTTC. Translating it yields CASSLAGHETQYF.